A single T cell receptor (beta chain) is shown here with its context. The antigen is undetermined. This entry belongs to a study of response to subunit inactivated influenza vaccine. Study-wide findings and caveats: Each seasonal flu vaccination may recruit only limited new T cells, authors suggested.

Using its own MiXCR run on the RT-PCR reads, TCRdb lists one record per CDR3 protein. The repertoire has about 520,000 distinct CDR3 sequences, about 25% of them found once; the top ten carry over 1.5%. The sequence came from a man aged 45-65 years who received an inactivated influenza vaccine. The specimen comprised CD4+ T cells sorted from PBMCs, sampled roughly 5 days after vaccination.

The CDR3 protein is CSARSTNTGELFF. The CDR3 nucleotides are TGCAGTGCTAGATCTACCAACACCGGGGAGCTGTTTTTT. The chain uses TRBV20-1 and TRBJ2-2; D unclear. The CDR3 spans 13 residues. Trimming cost V 2 bases and J 2 bases, with 6 bases left between them. CDR1 is DFQATT and CDR2 is SNEGSKA in the germline V gene (reference sequence).